This T cell receptor (beta chain) comes out of a study of regulatory T cells in long-lasting Graves disease. The overall study: Antithyroid drugs had been taken by newly diagnosed Graves' patients for under 3 months.

In this sample, this clonotype turned up many times. The target antigen is unknown. V lost 5 bases and J 8 bases, leaving 15 bases between the germline ends. The CDR3 totals 14 residues. Broader study findings: Patients with persistent disease showed a bias toward TRBV28, TRBJ1-2 and TRBJ2-5. TCR diversity was lower in persistent Graves' patients than in newly diagnosed ones.

Noted time point: newly diagnosed GD, antithyroid drugs for less than 3 months. The TCR library was made from RNA extracted from PBMCs. Enrollment of patients was through an endocrinology department in Xi'an, China. CDR3 regions were amplified by Arm-PCR using iRepertoire HTBI primers to build TCR beta libraries. TCRdb analysed the multiplex PCR reads with MiXCR anew, one entry per CDR3 protein. Found here are about 320,000 distinct CDR3 sequences, roughly 18% of them singletons; the top ten hold about 39%. The sequence was obtained from a female donor with Graves disease. V is TRBV12-3 or TRBV12-4 and J is TRBJ1-4; D not certain. The sample here was peripheral blood mononuclear cells (PBMCs), taken at new diagnosis, from a patient treated with antithyroid drugs. The CDR3 DNA is TGTGCCAGCAGTCCCGGACCCCCTTCGGAAAAACTGTTTTTT. It yields the protein CASSPGPPSEKLFF.